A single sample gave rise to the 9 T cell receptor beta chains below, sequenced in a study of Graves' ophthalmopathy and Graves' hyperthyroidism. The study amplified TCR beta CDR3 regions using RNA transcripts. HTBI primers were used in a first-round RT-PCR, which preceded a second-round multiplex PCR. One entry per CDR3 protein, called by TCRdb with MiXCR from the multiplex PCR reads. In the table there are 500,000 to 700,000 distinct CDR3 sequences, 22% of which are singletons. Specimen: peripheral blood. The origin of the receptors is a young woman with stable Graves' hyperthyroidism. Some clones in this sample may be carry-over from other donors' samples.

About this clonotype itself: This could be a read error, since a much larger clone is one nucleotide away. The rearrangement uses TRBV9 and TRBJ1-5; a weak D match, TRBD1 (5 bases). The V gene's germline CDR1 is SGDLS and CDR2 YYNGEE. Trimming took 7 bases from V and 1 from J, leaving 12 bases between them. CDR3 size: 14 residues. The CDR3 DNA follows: TGTGCCAGCTGCGCGGGACGGAGCAATCAGCCCCAGCATTTT. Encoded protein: CASCAGRSNQPQHF.

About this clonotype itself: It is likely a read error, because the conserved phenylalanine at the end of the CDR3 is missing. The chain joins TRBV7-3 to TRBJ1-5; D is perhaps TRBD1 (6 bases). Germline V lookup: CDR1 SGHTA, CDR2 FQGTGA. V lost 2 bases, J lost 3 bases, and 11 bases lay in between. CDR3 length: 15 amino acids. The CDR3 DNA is TGTGCCAGCAGCTTATGGACAGCTTACAATCAGCCCCAGCATGTT. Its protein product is CASSLWTAYNQPQHV.

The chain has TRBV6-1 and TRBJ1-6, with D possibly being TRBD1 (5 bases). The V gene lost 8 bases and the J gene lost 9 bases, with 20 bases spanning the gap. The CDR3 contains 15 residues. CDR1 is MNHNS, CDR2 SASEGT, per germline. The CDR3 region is CASLTGQPFGSPLHF. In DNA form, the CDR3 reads TGTGCCAGCTTGACGGGGCAACCTTTCGGTTCACCCCTCCACTTT.

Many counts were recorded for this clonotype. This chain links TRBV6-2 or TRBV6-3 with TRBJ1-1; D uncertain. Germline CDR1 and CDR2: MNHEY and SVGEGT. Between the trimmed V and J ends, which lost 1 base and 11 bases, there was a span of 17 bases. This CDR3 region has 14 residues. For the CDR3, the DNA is TGTGCCAGCAGTTACTATTCGACGGCAGGCCGGGCTTTCTTT. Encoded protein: CASSYYSTAGRAFF.

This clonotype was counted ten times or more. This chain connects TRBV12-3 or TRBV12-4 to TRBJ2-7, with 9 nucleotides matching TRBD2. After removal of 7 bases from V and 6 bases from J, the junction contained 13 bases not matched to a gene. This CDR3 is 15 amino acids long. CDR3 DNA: TGTGCCAGCAACCGATTAGCGGGAGTAAATGGCGAGCAGTACTTC. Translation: CASNRLAGVNGEQYF.

The CDR3 loop reads CASAGGVWETQYF. CDR3 coding DNA: TGTGCCAGCGCAGGGGGCGTTTGGGAGACCCAGTACTTC. This chain uses TRBV12-3 or TRBV12-4 with TRBJ2-5; 8 bases align to TRBD1. The CDR3 is made up of 13 amino acids. The trim removed 8 bases at V and 5 bases at J, leaving 7 bases unmatched.

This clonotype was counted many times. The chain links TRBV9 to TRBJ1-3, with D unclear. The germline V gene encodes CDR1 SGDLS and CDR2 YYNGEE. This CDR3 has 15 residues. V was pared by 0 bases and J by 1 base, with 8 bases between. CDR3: CASSVGRKSGNTIYF. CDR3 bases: TGTGCCAGCAGCGTAGGAAGGAAGTCTGGAAACACCATATATTTT. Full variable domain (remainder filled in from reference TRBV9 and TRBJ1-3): DSGVTQTPKHLITATGQRVTLRCSPRSGDLSVYWYQQSLDQGLQFLIQYYNGEERAKGNILERFSAQQFPDLHSELNLSSLELGDSALYFCASSVGRKSGNTIYFGEGSWLTVV.

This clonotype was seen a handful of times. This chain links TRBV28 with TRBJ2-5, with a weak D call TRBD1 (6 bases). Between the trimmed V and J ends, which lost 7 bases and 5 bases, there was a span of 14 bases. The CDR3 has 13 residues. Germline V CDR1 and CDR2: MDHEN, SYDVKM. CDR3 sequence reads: CASTPGQLETQYF. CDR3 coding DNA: TGTGCCAGCACCCCGGGACAACTGGAGACCCAGTACTTC.

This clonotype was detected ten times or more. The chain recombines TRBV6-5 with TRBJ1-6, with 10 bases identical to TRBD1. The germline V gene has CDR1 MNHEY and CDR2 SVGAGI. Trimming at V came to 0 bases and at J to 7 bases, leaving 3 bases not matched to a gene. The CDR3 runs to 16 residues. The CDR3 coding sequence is TGTGCCAGCAGTTACTCAGCGGGACAGGGGAATTCACCCCTCCACTTT. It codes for CASSYSAGQGNSPLHF.